Listed below are T cell receptor beta chains from one sample, sequenced in a study of T cells in Graves' hyperthyroidism and ophthalmopathy. MiXCR, applied by TCRdb to the multiplex PCR reads, yields one record per CDR3 protein. The table has 190,000 or so distinct CDR3 sequences, about 18% seen once. The sample comprised blood. These receptors came from a man aged 35 to 55 with Graves' hyperthyroidism. CDR3s include the opening cysteine and the closing phenylalanine or tryptophan. The order of the fields is V gene, clone size, J gene, D gene, CDR3 length, CDR3 protein, CDR3 DNA. A D gene is named only where the DNA matches it firmly. Clone size, where shown, is once, few, many, or a class for clones that have expanded.

V: TRBV28
size: NA
J: TRBJ1-5
D: NA
length: 16
CDR3: CASSPFRGVSNQPQHF
DNA: TGTGCCAGCAGTCCGTTCAGGGGTGTTAGCAATCAGCCCCAGCATTTT

V: TRBV5-1
size: many
J: TRBJ2-5
D: TRBD1
length: 18
CDR3: CASSLFLRGTGYTVTQYF
DNA: TGCGCCAGCAGCTTGTTTCTTCGTGGGACAGGGTATACGGTGACCCAGTACTTC

V: TRBV29-1
size: many
J: TRBJ2-5
D: TRBD2
length: 13
CDR3: CSVGGRGQETQYF
DNA: TGCAGCGTTGGAGGGAGGGGTCAAGAGACCCAGTACTTC

V: TRBV7-2
size: many
J: TRBJ1-5
D: TRBD1
length: 15
CDR3: CASSLGQDPSQPQHF
DNA: TGTGCCAGCAGCCTTGGACAGGACCCCAGTCAGCCCCAGCATTTT

V: TRBV6-2/TRBV6-3
size: NA
J: TRBJ2-7
D: TRBD2
length: 20
CDR3: CASSYRSRLAGGSSSYEQYF
DNA: TGTGCCAGCAGTTACCGGTCAAGACTAGCGGGGGGTTCGAGCTCCTACGAGCAGTACTTC

V: TRBV19
size: NA
J: TRBJ2-2
D: TRBD1
length: 16
CDR3: CASSTRTGWNTGELFF
DNA: TGTGCCAGTAGTACGAGGACAGGGTGGAACACCGGGGAGCTGTTTTTT

V: TRBV7-9
size: many
J: TRBJ1-2
D: TRBD1
length: 16
CDR3: CASSLALDRGRGGYTF
DNA: TGTGCCAGCAGCTTAGCCCTGGACAGGGGGCGGGGTGGCTACACCTTC

V: TRBV7-2
size: few
J: TRBJ2-3
D: TRBD2
length: 13
CDR3: CASSLSSGGAQYF
DNA: TGTGCCAGCAGCTTATCTAGCGGGGGGGCGCAGTATTTT

V: TRBV2
size: NA
J: TRBJ2-2
D: TRBD2
length: 11
CDR3: CATTGGGELFF
DNA: TGTGCCACCACGGGGGGCGGGGAGCTGTTTTTT

V: TRBV11-2
size: many
J: TRBJ1-3
D: NA
length: 15
CDR3: CASSLVGRGGDTIYF
DNA: TGTGCCAGCAGCTTAGTTGGCAGGGGAGGAGACACCATATATTTT

V: TRBV7-2
size: many
J: TRBJ2-5
D: NA
length: 15
CDR3: CASSLGLVSRRAQYF
DNA: TGTGCCAGCAGCTTAGGACTAGTCTCCCGGCGGGCCCAGTACTTC

V: TRBV18
size: few
J: TRBJ1-6
D: NA
length: 14
CDR3: CASSPGLRNSPLHF
DNA: TGTGCCAGCTCACCGGGTTTGCGTAATTCACCCCTCCACTTT

V: TRBV30
size: many
J: TRBJ2-2
D: NA
length: 14
CDR3: CAWSVRTDTGELFF
DNA: TGTGCCTGGAGTGTGAGGACTGACACCGGGGAGCTGTTTTTT

V: TRBV6-1
size: many
J: TRBJ2-5
D: NA
length: 14
CDR3: CASSEGGAVETQYF
DNA: TGTGCCAGCAGTGAAGGGGGGGCAGTTGAGACCCAGTACTTC

V: TRBV2
size: many
J: TRBJ2-5
D: NA
length: 13
CDR3: CASTGERGETQYF
DNA: TGTGCCAGCACTGGAGAGCGCGGGGAGACCCAGTACTTC

V: TRBV7-6
size: many
J: TRBJ2-3
D: NA
length: 14
CDR3: CASSYTGSTDTQYF
DNA: TGTGCCAGCAGCTACACAGGGAGCACAGATACGCAGTATTTT

V: TRBV10-3
size: NA
J: TRBJ1-2
D: NA
length: 14
CDR3: CAITAIQGPFGYTF
DNA: TGTGCCATCACCGCCATCCAGGGTCCCTTTGGCTACACCTTC

V: TRBV11-2
size: NA
J: TRBJ2-7
D: TRBD1
length: 14
CDR3: CASSAIQGAYEQYF
DNA: TGTGCCAGCAGCGCGATACAGGGGGCCTACGAGCAGTACTTC

V: TRBV20-1
size: few
J: TRBJ1-4
D: NA
length: 15
CDR3: CSASAGGPTNEKLFF
DNA: TGCAGTGCTAGTGCGGGGGGACCCACTAATGAAAAACTGTTTTTT

V: TRBV5-5
size: NA
J: TRBJ2-5
D: NA
length: 14
CDR3: CASTPPGRVETQYF
DNA: TGTGCCAGCACCCCCCCGGGGCGGGTGGAGACCCAGTACTTC

V: TRBV27
size: many
J: TRBJ2-7
D: NA
length: 13
CDR3: CASSFRRSYEQYF
DNA: TGTGCCAGCAGTTTCCGACGGAGCTACGAGCAGTACTTC

V: TRBV4-2
size: NA
J: TRBJ1-1
D: NA
length: 14
CDR3: CASSQEQGDTEAFF
DNA: TGTGCCAGCAGCCAAGAACAGGGTGACACTGAAGCTTTCTTT

V: TRBV12-3/TRBV12-4
size: many
J: TRBJ1-1
D: NA
length: 14
CDR3: CASNRQTVNTEAFF
DNA: TGTGCCAGCAACCGTCAAACGGTGAACACTGAAGCTTTCTTT

V: TRBV18
size: many
J: TRBJ1-2
D: NA
length: 14
CDR3: CASSPPHGGSGYTF
DNA: TGTGCCAGCTCACCACCGCACGGGGGATCGGGCTACACCTTC

V: TRBV5-1
size: many
J: TRBJ2-3
D: TRBD2
length: 16
CDR3: CASSLALAGSTDTQYF
DNA: TGCGCCAGCAGCTTGGCCCTAGCGGGGAGCACAGATACGCAGTATTTT

V: TRBV20-1
size: many
J: TRBJ2-3
D: TRBD2
length: 16
CDR3: CSAESGTSGDTDTQYF
DNA: TGCAGTGCTGAATCCGGGACTAGCGGGGACACAGATACGCAGTATTTT

V: TRBV10-1
size: few
J: TRBJ2-2
D: TRBD1
length: 16
CDR3: CASSDPRTGVTGELFF
DNA: TGCGCCAGCAGTGACCCCCGGACAGGGGTCACCGGGGAGCTGTTTTTT

V: TRBV7-2
size: NA
J: TRBJ1-4
D: TRBD1
length: 15
CDR3: CASSSATGGLEKLFF
DNA: TGTGCCAGCAGCTCCGCGACAGGGGGATTAGAAAAACTGTTTTTT

V: TRBV20-1
size: many
J: TRBJ2-7
D: TRBD1
length: 15
CDR3: CSANTGTGNLNEQYF
DNA: TGCAGTGCTAATACGGGGACAGGGAATCTGAACGAGCAGTACTTC

V: TRBV18
size: many
J: TRBJ2-7
D: NA
length: 13
CDR3: CASSPDRLREQYF
DNA: TGTGCCAGCTCACCAGACAGGTTGCGAGAGCAGTACTTC

V: TRBV18
size: many
J: TRBJ2-7
D: NA
length: 13
CDR3: CASSPQSSYEQYF
DNA: TGTGCCAGCTCACCACAGAGCTCCTACGAGCAGTACTTC

V: TRBV10-3
size: few
J: TRBJ2-4
D: NA
length: 14
CDR3: CATSRGEAKNIQYF
DNA: TGTGCCACTTCCAGGGGCGAAGCCAAAAACATTCAGTACTTC

V: TRBV7-9
size: many
J: TRBJ1-1
D: NA
length: 14
CDR3: CASNQDTLNTEAFF
DNA: TGTGCCAGCAACCAGGACACCCTGAACACTGAAGCTTTCTTT

V: TRBV12-3/TRBV12-4
size: few
J: TRBJ1-4
D: NA
length: 14
CDR3: CASSRIDRNEKLFF
DNA: TGTGCCAGCAGTCGGATCGATAGGAATGAAAAACTGTTTTTT

V: TRBV7-2
size: NA
J: TRBJ2-1
D: NA
length: 14
CDR3: CASSGVSAGQEQFF
DNA: TGTGCCAGCAGCGGAGTTTCGGCGGGCCAGGAGCAGTTCTTC

V: TRBV18
size: many
J: TRBJ2-3
D: TRBD1
length: 16
CDR3: CASSPTGTGNTDTQYF
DNA: TGTGCCAGCTCACCAACCGGGACAGGGAACACAGATACGCAGTATTTT

V: TRBV28
size: many
J: TRBJ2-5
D: NA
length: 18
CDR3: CASSTRGGAGSPEETQYF
DNA: TGTGCCAGCAGTACCAGGGGGGGCGCCGGTAGTCCTGAAGAGACCCAGTACTTC

V: TRBV2
size: many
J: TRBJ2-2
D: NA
length: 13
CDR3: CASSVQNTGELFF
DNA: TGTGCCAGCAGTGTCCAGAACACCGGGGAGCTGTTTTTT

V: TRBV6-1
size: many
J: TRBJ1-2
D: NA
length: 13
CDR3: CASSEDGFYGYTF
DNA: TGTGCCAGCAGTGAGGACGGGTTCTATGGCTACACCTTC

V: TRBV4-3
size: NA
J: TRBJ1-5
D: NA
length: 13
CDR3: CASSRRTDQPQHF
DNA: TGCGCCAGCAGCCGGCGGACCGATCAGCCCCAGCATTTT

V: TRBV7-9
size: many
J: TRBJ2-2
D: TRBD2
length: 17
CDR3: CASSPRLALDVNGELFF
DNA: TGTGCCAGCAGCCCGCGACTAGCGCTAGATGTGAACGGGGAGCTGTTTTTT